This T cell receptor beta chain emerged from a study of shared clonotypes between healthy human individuals. Details on this clone: The antigen is unknown.

Only in-frame clones appear in the TCRdb table, and some are missing; sequencing was by immunoSEQ multiplex PCR. The sample lists roughly 600,000 clones, roughly 98% occurring once. Findings and limits, study-wide: Shared clonotypes across all four donors exceeded non-shared ones in generation probability. In a few donors, roughly 5.2% of naive CD4 clonotypes appeared in common.

CDR1 and CDR2 from the germline V gene are MDHEN and SYDVKM. Between the trimmed V and J ends, which lost 3 bases and 4 bases, there was a span of 6 bases. The CDR3 has 12 residues. It was CD45RO-negative cells, positively selected for CCR7, that made up naive CD8 cells, with terminally differentiated effector memory CD45RA+ cells excluded. This chain links TRBV28 with TRBJ1-2; D is unresolved. Sample: naive CD8+ T cells sorted from blood. This receptor was identified in a man in his thirties or forties in good health. The CDR3 DNA reads as TGTGCCAGCAGTTTGGGCAGCTATGGCTACACCTTC. As protein: CASSLGSYGYTF.